The T cell receptor beta chain under discussion was sequenced for a study of blood T cells in healthy people across ages. Sample-barcoded 5' priming and a J-beta primer mix drove a second PCR of roughly 6 to 12 cycles. Each of the cDNA molecules was tagged by a template-switch adaptor with 12 random nucleotides. TCRdb processed the 5' RACE reads anew with MiXCR; each CDR3 protein has one entry. This sample carries some 1,500,000 distinct CDR3 sequences, approximately 43% of them seen once, and the ten largest clones take around 4%. Germline loops: CDR1 MDHEN, CDR2 SYDVKM. V was shortened by 7 bases and J by 4 bases, with 8 bases between the two germline ends. This CDR3 has 12 residues.

The chain employs TRBV28 and TRBJ2-1; D remains ambiguous. The sample was blood. The origin of this receptor is a woman between 18 and 29 years old in good health. The CDR3 DNA is TGTGCCAGCATTAACGGATACAATGAGCAGTTCTTC. Protein sequence: CASINGYNEQFF.